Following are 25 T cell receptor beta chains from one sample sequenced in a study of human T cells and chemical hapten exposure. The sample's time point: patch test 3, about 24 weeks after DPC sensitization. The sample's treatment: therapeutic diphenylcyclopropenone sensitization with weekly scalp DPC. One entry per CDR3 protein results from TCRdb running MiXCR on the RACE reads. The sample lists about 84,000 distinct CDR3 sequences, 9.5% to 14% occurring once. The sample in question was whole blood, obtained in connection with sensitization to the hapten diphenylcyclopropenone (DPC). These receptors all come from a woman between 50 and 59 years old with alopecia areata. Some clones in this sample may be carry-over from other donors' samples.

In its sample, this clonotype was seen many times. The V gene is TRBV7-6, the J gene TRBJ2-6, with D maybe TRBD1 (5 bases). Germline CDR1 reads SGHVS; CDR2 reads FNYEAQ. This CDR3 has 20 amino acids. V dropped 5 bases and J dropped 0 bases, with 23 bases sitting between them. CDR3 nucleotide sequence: TGTGCCAGCAGCCTAAGGGGTAACGCGGCCGCGCTCTCTGGGGCCAACGTCCTGACTTTC. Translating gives CASSLRGNAAALSGANVLTF.

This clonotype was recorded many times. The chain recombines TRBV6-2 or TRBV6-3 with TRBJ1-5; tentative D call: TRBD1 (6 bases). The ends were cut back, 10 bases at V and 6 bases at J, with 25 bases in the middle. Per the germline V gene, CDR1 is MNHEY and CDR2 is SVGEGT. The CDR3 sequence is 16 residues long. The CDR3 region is CATLGADIGPIQPQHF. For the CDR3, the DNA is TGTGCCACCCTGGGGGCGGACATCGGGCCCATTCAGCCCCAGCATTTT.

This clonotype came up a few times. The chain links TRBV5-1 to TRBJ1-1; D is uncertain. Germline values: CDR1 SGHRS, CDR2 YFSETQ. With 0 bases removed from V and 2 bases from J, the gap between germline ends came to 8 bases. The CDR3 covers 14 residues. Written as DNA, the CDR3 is TGCGCCAGCAGCTTGGAGGGTTTTAACACTGAAGCTTTCTTT. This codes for CASSLEGFNTEAFF.

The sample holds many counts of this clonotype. The chain's CDR3 is CAWSKRGMNTEAFF. DNA of the CDR3: TGTGCCTGGAGTAAGAGGGGAATGAACACTGAAGCTTTCTTT. The chain couples TRBV30 to TRBJ1-1, with D perhaps TRBD1 (5 bases). The CDR3 consists of 14 residues. With 2 bases removed from V and 0 bases from J, the gap between germline ends came to 10 bases. Germline CDR1 is GTSNPN and CDR2 is SVGIG (reference sequence). The variable domain in full, with the rest retrieved from reference TRBV30 and TRBJ1-1, is SQTIHQWPATLVQPVGSPLSLECTVEGTSNPNLYWYRQAAGRGLQLLFYSVGIGQISSEVPQNLSASRPQDRQFILSSKKLLLSDSGFYLCAWSKRGMNTEAFFGQGTRLTVV.

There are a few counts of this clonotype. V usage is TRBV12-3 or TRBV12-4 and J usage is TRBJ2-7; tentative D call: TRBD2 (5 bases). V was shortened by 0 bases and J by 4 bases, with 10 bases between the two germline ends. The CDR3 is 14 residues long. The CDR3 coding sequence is TGTGCCAGCAGTTTAGCGCAGCGGCGGTACGAGCAGTACTTC. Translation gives CASSLAQRRYEQYF.

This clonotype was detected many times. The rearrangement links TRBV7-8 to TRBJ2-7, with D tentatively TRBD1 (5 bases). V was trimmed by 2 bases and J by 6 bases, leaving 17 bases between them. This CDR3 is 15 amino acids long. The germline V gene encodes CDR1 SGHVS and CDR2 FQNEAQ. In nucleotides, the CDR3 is TGTGCCAGCAGCTTACCTTGGACACTTTACCCCGAGCAGTACTTC. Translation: CASSLPWTLYPEQYF.

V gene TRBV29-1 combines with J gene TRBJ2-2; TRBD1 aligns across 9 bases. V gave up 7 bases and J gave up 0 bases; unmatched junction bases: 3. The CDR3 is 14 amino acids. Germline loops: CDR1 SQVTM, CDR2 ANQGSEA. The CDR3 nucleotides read TGCAGCGCCCGGGACAGGGCGAACACCGGGGAGCTGTTTTTT. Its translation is CSARDRANTGELFF.

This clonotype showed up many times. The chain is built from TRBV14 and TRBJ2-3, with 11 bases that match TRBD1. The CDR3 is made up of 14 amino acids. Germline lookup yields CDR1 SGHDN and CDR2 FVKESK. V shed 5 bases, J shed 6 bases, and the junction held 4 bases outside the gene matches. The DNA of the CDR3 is TGTGCCAGCAGCGGACAGGGGGCCGGGGATACGCAGTATTTT. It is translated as CASSGQGAGDTQYF.

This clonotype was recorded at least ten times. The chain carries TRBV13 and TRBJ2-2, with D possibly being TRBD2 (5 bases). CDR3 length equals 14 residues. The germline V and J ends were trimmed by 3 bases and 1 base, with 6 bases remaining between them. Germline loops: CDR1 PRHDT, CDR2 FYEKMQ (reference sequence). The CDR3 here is CASSLSGNTGELFF. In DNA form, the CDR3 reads TGTGCCAGCAGCTTGAGCGGGAACACCGGGGAGCTGTTTTTT.

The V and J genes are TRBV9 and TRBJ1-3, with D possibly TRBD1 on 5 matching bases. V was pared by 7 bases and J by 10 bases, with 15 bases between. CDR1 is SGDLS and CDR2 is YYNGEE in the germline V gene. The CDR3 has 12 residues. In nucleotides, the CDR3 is TGTGCCAGCCGACCCTCTGGGGGGACCATATATTTT. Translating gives CASRPSGGTIYF.

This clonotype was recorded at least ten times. In nucleotides, the CDR3 is TGCGCCAGCACCCCGTCCCTAGCGGGAGAGTCGGATACGCAGTATTTT. This sequence encodes CASTPSLAGESDTQYF. The chain couples TRBV10-2 to TRBJ2-3; 10 nucleotides align to TRBD2. Germline CDR1 reads WSHSY; CDR2 reads SAAADI. Germline trimming cut 7 bases from V and 6 bases from J; bases unmatched to any gene: 13. The CDR3 extends over 16 amino acids.

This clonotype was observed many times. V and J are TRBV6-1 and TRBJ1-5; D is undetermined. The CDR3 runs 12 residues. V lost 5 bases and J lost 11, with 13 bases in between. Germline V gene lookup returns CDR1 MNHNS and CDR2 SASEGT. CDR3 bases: TGTGCCAGCAGTTTTTTCATCGGGACCCAGCATTTT. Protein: CASSFFIGTQHF.

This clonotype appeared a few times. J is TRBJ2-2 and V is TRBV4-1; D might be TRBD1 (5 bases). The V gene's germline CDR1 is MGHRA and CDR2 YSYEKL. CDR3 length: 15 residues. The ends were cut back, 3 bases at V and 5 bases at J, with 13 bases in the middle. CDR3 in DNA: TGCGCCAGCAGCCAGACCCCCAAGGGGACCGGGGAGCTGTTTTTT. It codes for CASSQTPKGTGELFF.

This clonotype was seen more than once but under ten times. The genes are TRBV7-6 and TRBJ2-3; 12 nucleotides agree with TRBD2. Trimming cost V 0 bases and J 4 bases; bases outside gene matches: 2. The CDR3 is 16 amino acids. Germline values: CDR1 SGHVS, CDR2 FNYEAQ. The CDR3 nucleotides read TGTGCCAGCAGCTTAGCTGGACTAGCGGGATCAGATACGCAGTATTTT. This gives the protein CASSLAGLAGSDTQYF.

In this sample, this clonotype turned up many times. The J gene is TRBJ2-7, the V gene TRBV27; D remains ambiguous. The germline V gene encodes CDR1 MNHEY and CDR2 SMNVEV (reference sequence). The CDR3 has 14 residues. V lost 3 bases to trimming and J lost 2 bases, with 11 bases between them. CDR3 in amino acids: CASSFSSGPYEQYF. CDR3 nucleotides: TGTGCCAGCAGTTTTTCCTCAGGCCCCTACGAGCAGTACTTC.

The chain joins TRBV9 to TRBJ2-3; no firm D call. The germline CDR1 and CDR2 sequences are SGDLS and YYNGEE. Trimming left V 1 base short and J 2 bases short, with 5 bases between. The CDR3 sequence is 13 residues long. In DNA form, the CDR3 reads TGTGCCAGCAGCGTACAGGTCACAGATACGCAGTATTTT. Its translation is CASSVQVTDTQYF. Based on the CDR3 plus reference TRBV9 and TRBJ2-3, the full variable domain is DSGVTQTPKHLITATGQRVTLRCSPRSGDLSVYWYQQSLDQGLQFLIQYYNGEERAKGNILERFSAQQFPDLHSELNLSSLELGDSALYFCASSVQVTDTQYFGPGTRLTVL.

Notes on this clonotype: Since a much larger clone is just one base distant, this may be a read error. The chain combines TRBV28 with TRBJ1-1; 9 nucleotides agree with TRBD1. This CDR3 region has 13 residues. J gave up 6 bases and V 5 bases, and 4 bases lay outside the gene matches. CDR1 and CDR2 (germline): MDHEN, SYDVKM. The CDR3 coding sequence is TGTGCCAGCAGTACAGGGGGCTTTTCTGAAGCTTTCTTT. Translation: CASSTGGFSEAFF.

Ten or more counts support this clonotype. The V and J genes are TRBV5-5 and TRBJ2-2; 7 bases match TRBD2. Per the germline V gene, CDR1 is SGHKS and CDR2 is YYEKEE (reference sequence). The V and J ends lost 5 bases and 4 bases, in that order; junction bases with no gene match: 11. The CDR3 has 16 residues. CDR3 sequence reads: CASSWGGAVTTGELFF. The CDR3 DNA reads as TGTGCCAGCAGTTGGGGAGGGGCCGTAACCACCGGGGAGCTGTTTTTT. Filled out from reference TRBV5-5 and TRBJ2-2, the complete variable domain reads DAGVTQSPTHLIKTRGQQVTLRCSPISGHKSVSWYQQVLGQGPQFIFQYYEKEERGRGNFPDRFSARQFPNYSSELNVNALLLGDSALYLCASSWGGAVTTGELFFGEGSRLTVL.

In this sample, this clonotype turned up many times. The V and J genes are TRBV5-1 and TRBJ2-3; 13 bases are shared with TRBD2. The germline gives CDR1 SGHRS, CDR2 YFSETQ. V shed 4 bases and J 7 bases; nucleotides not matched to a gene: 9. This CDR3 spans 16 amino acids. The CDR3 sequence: CASSPRTSGSQNTQYF. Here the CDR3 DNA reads TGCGCCAGCAGCCCCCGGACTAGCGGGAGTCAAAATACGCAGTATTTT. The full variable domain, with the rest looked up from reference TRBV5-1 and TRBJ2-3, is KAGVTQTPRYLIKTRGQQVTLSCSPISGHRSVSWYQQTPGQGLQFLFEYFSETQRNKGNFPGRFSGRQFSNSRSEMNVSTLELGDSALYLCASSPRTSGSQNTQYFGPGTRLTVL.

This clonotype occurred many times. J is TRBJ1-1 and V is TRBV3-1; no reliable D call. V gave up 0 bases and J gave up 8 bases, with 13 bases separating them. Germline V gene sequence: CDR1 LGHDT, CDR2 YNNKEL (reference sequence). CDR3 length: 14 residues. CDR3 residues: CASSQEGPGREAFF. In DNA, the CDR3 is TGTGCCAGCAGCCAAGAAGGTCCGGGTAGGGAAGCTTTCTTT.

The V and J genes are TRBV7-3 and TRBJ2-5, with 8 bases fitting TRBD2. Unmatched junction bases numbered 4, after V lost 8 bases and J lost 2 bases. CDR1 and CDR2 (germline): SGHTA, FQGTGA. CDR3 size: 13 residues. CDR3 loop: CASSSGRQETQYF. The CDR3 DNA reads TGTGCCAGCTCTAGCGGGCGACAAGAGACCCAGTACTTC.

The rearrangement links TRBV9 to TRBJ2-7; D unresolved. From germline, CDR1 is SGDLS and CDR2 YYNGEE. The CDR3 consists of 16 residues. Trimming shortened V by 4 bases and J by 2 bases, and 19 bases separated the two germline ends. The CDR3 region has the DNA TGTGCCAGCAGCACCAGACCTACCCCAAGCCCCTACGAGCAGTACTTC. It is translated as CASSTRPTPSPYEQYF.

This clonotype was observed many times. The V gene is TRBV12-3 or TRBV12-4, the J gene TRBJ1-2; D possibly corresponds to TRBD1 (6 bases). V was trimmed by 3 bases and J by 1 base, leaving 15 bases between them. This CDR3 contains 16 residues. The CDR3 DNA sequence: TGTGCCAGCAGTTTCGGGGGACATTCGGATAACTATGGCTACACCTTC. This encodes CASSFGGHSDNYGYTF.

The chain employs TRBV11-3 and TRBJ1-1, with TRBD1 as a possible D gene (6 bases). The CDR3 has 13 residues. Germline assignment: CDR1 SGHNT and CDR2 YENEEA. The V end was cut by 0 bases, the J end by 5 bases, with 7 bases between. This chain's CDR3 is CASSLEQGTEAFF. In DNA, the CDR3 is TGTGCCAGCAGCTTAGAACAGGGAACTGAAGCTTTCTTT.

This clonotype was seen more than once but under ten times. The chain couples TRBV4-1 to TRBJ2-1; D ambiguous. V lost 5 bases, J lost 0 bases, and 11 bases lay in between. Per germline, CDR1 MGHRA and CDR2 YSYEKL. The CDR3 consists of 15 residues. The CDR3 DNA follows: TGCGCCAGCAGCTTCACCGAAAGCTCCTACAATGAGCAGTTCTTC. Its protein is CASSFTESSYNEQFF.